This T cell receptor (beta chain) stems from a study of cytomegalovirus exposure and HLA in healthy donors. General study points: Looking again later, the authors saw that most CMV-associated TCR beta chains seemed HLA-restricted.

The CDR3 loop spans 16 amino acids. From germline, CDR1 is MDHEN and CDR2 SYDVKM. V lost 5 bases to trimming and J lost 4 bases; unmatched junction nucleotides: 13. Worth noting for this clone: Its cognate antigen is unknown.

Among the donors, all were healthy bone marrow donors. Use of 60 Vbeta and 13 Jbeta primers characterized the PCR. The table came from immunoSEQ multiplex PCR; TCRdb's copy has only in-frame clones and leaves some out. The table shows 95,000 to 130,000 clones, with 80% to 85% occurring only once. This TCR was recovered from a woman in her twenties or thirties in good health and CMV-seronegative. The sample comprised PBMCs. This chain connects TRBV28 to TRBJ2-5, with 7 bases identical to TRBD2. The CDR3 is CASSPPSPGRVETQYF. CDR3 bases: TGTGCCAGCAGTCCACCTAGTCCAGGGAGGGTAGAGACCCAGTACTTC.